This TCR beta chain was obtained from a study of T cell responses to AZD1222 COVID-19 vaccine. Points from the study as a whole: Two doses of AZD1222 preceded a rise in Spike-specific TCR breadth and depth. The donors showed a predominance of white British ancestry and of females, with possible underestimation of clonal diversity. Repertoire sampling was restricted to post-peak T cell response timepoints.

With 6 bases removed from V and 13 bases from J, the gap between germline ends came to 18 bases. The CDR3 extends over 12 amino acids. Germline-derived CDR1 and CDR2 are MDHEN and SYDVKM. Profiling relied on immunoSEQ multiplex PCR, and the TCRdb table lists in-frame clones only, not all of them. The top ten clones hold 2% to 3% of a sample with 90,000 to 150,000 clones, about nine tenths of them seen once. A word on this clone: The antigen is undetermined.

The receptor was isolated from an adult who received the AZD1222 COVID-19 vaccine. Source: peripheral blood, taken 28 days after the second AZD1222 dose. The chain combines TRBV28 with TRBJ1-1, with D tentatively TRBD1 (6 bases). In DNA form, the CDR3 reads TGTGCCAGCAGCCTGGAAACAGGGACTAATTTCTTT. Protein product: CASSLETGTNFF. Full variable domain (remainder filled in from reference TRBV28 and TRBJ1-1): DVKVTQSSRYLVKRTGEKVFLECVQDMDHENMFWYRQDPGLGLRLIYFSYDVKMKEKGDIPEGYSVSREKKERFSLILESASTNQTSMYLCASSLETGTNFFGQGTRLTVV.